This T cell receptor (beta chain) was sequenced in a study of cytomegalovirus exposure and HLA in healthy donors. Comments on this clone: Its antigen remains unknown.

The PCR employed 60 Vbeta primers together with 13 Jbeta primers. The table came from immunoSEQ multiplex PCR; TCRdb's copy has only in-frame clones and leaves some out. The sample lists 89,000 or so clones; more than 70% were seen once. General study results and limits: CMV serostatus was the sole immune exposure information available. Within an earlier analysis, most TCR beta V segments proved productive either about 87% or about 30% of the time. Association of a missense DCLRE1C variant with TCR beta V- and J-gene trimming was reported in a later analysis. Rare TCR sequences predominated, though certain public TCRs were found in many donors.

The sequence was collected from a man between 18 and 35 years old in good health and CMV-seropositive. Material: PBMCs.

Here the CDR3 DNA reads TGTGCCAGCAGCTCAACCCGGGACAGGGGACTCAATCAGCCCCAGCATTTT. Residues: CASSSTRDRGLNQPQHF. The chain recombines TRBV7-8 with TRBJ1-5; 10 bases align to TRBD1. V lost 4 bases to trimming and J lost 3 bases; unmatched junction nucleotides: 9. CDR1 SGHVS and CDR2 FQNEAQ come from the germline V gene. The CDR3 spans 17 residues.